This T cell receptor beta chain is from a study of blood T cell repertoires in COVID-19. Study-level background: COVID-19 samples from acute and convalescent phases originated in the United States, Italy and Spain. PBMCs, B-cell-depleted T cells, or T cells were the source of the cDNA or gDNA that made up the material.

Participants spanned ages about 18 to 90 years and resided in about two dozen US areas. CDR1 is LNHDA and CDR2 is SQIVND in the germline V gene (reference sequence). The CDR3 contains 13 residues. The trim removed 10 bases at V and 3 bases at J, leaving 5 bases unmatched. Per the authors' pipeline: Scientists estimated how many nucleated cells there were by amplifying reference gene primers. The protocol was immunoSEQ multiplex PCR, while the TCRdb copy is restricted to in-frame clones and leaves out a portion. From that table come the V and J calls and clone size; the DNA was used to work out D and trimming. The sample has about 280,000 clones, around 85% seen once.

The sequence was collected from a woman in her fifties or sixties who had recovered from COVID-19. Sequenced: PBMCs or T cells enriched from blood (not recorded which). The V and J genes are TRBV19 and TRBJ2-2, with 7 nucleotides matching TRBD1. The CDR3 DNA reads as TGTGCCACCAGGACAGGAGACACCGGGGAGCTGTTTTTT. Translated: CATRTGDTGELFF.